This TCR beta chain was recorded in a study of T cell changes during pregnancy in multiple sclerosis. TCRdb's copy holds only in-frame clones and misses some; the assay was immunoSEQ multiplex PCR. Of 70,000 to 100,000 clones in the sample, around 93% are singletons; the top ten hold 2.2%. With regard to this clone: The junction shows a germline mismatch at one end, possibly a read error.

Per germline, CDR1 SGHRS and CDR2 YFSETQ. CDR3 size: 15 residues. This chain uses TRBV5-1 with TRBJ2-4; 11 bases are shared with TRBD1. This clonotype originated in a female donor with multiple sclerosis, enrolled in a pregnancy study. Sequenced here: peripheral blood, sampled in the third trimester of pregnancy. Here the CDR3 DNA reads TGCGCCAGCAGCTGGGGAGGGACAGGGGGATCGGCAGTAAGCTTC. This codes for CASSWGGTGGSAVSF.